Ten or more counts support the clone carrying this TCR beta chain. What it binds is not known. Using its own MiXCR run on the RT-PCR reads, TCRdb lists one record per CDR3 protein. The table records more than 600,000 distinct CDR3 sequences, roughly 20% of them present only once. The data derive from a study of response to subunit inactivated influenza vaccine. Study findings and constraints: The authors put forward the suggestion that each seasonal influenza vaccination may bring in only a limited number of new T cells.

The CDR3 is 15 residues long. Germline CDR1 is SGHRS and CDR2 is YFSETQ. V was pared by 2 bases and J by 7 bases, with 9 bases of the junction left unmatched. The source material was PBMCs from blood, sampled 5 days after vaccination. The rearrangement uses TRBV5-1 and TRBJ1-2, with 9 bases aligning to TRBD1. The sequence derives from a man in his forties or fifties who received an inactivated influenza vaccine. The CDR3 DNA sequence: TGCGCCAGCAGCTTCCCACCTACGACAGGGGGTGGCTACACCTTC. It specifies CASSFPPTTGGGYTF.